The 20 T cell receptor beta chains below all came from one sample that was sequenced in a study of blood T cells in healthy people across ages. A second PCR, run for about 6 to 11 cycles, used a sample-barcoded 5' primer plus a J-beta primer mix. TCRdb called the 5' RACE reads again in MiXCR, with one record for every CDR3 protein. The sample has around 800,000 distinct CDR3 sequences; roughly 25% are singletons. The same data also went into a second study, on T cells of mothers and their children.

Material: blood. All receptors derive from a boy under 18 in good health.

The chain combines TRBV28 with TRBJ2-7; D may be TRBD2 (7 bases). Germline V gene data show CDR1 as MDHEN and CDR2 as SYDVKM. This CDR3 has 14 amino acids. V shed 6 bases and J shed 5 bases, with 17 bases lying between them. The CDR3 DNA reads as TGTGCCAGCAGCGCTCCCGGGGGGCCCCACGAGCAGTACTTC. It codes for CASSAPGGPHEQYF.

This clonotype was counted only a few times. As DNA, the CDR3 is TGTGCCAGCAGCTTAGATGGCGGAAGATATGGCTACACCTTC. As protein: CASSLDGGRYGYTF. V usage is TRBV7-2 and J usage is TRBJ1-2; D call uncertain. Trimming stripped 1 base from V and 5 bases from J, with 11 bases between. The length of the CDR3 is 14 residues. CDR1 is SGHTA and CDR2 is FQGNSA in the germline V gene.

About this clonotype: This may be a read error: a much more frequent sequence differs by one nucleotide. The J gene is TRBJ1-1, the V gene TRBV5-6; 7 bases are a match to TRBD1. J was trimmed by 1 base and V by 4 bases; bases with no gene match: 4. CDR3 length: 14 residues. Per the germline V gene, CDR1 is SGHDT and CDR2 is YYEEEE. CDR3 sequence (DNA): TGTGCCAGCAGCCCGGACAGGAAGAACACTGAAGCTTTCTTT. Protein: CASSPDRKNTEAFF.

This clonotype turned up a few times. The CDR3 DNA reads as TGTGCCAGCAGCGCCGGGACAGGGGGCAGAGCTGAAGCTTTCTTT. It specifies CASSAGTGGRAEAFF. The chain combines TRBV9 with TRBJ1-1; 12 bases agree with TRBD1. This CDR3 has 15 amino acids. Germline V gene lookup returns CDR1 SGDLS and CDR2 YYNGEE. The ends lost 3 bases at V and 6 bases at J; junction bases unmatched: 6.

The chain uses TRBV30 and TRBJ2-1, with D perhaps TRBD1 (6 bases). CDR3 length: 14 residues. Germline CDR1 is GTSNPN and CDR2 is SVGIG (reference sequence). Trimming cost V 3 bases and J 0 bases, with 9 bases left between them. CDR3 nucleotides: TGTGCCTGGAGCCGGGACAACTCCTACAATGAGCAGTTCTTC. The encoded protein is CAWSRDNSYNEQFF. The entire variable domain, with the rest obtained from reference TRBV30 and TRBJ2-1, is as follows: SQTIHQWPATLVQPVGSPLSLECTVEGTSNPNLYWYRQAAGRGLQLLFYSVGIGQISSEVPQNLSASRPQDRQFILSSKKLLLSDSGFYLCAWSRDNSYNEQFFGPGTRLTVL.

This clonotype was observed a handful of times. The chain is built from TRBV7-9 and TRBJ2-2; D gene uncertain. Trimming removed 5 bases from V and 1 base from J, with 11 bases in between. CDR3 length: 15 residues. Germline values: CDR1 SEHNR, CDR2 FQNEAQ (reference sequence). CDR3 nucleotides: TGTGCCAGCAGCCCCGCGGCGCAGAACACCGGGGAGCTGTTTTTT. As protein: CASSPAAQNTGELFF.

The chain couples TRBV10-3 to TRBJ1-1; 7 bases are shared with TRBD1. J gave up 8 bases and V 2 bases, and 11 bases lay outside the gene matches. The CDR3 totals 15 residues. In germline, CDR1 is ENHRY, CDR2 SYGVKD. CDR3 sequence: CAISEIQGGLEEAFF. The CDR3 DNA reads TGTGCCATCAGTGAGATCCAGGGGGGGTTAGAGGAAGCTTTCTTT.

This clonotype was picked up many times. The V gene is TRBV6-6, the J gene TRBJ2-1; perhaps TRBD1 as D (5 bases). The germline CDR1 and CDR2 sequences are MNHNY and SVGAGI (reference sequence). The CDR3 loop spans 12 amino acids. Trimming stripped 5 bases from V and 5 bases from J, with 7 bases between. The CDR3, as DNA: TGTGCCAGCAGTCAGGACAACAATGAGCAGTTCTTC. Translated, it gives CASSQDNNEQFF.

The chain is built from TRBV12-3 or TRBV12-4 and TRBJ2-2, with D unresolved. This CDR3 region has 14 residues. Trimming shortened V by 4 bases and J by 9 bases, and 15 bases separated the two germline ends. CDR3 sequence (DNA): TGTGCCAGCAGTTCCCTAGGACGGACCCGGGAGCTGTTTTTT. Translating it yields CASSSLGRTRELFF.

This chain joins TRBV10-3 and TRBJ2-1; 13 bases fit TRBD2. From germline, CDR1 is ENHRY and CDR2 SYGVKD. The V and J ends lost 3 bases and 2 bases, in that order; junction bases with no gene match: 4. This CDR3 has 17 residues. The CDR3 sequence: CAISDGTSGVPYNEQFF. CDR3 sequence (DNA): TGTGCCATCAGTGATGGGACTAGCGGGGTTCCCTACAATGAGCAGTTCTTC.

In this sample, this clonotype turned up a few times. The genes are TRBV9 and TRBJ1-6; possible D gene TRBD1, 5 bases. Germline CDR1 reads SGDLS; CDR2 reads YYNGEE. V was shortened by 0 bases and J by 17 bases, with 18 bases between the two germline ends. The CDR3 spans 14 residues. CDR3 region: CASSVDLGDSKIHF. The CDR3 nucleotides are TGTGCCAGCAGCGTAGATCTGGGGGACTCAAAGATCCACTTT. Supplemented by reference TRBV9 and TRBJ1-6, the full variable domain reads DSGVTQTPKHLITATGQRVTLRCSPRSGDLSVYWYQQSLDQGLQFLIQYYNGEERAKGNILERFSAQQFPDLHSELNLSSLELGDSALYFCASSVDLGDSKIHFGNGTRLTVT.

V usage is TRBV7-8 and J usage is TRBJ1-1; the match to TRBD1 covers 12 bases. This CDR3 has 15 amino acids. Germline assignment: CDR1 SGHVS and CDR2 FQNEAQ. The V segment lost 0 bases and the J segment 6 bases; nucleotides outside the gene matches: 2. The CDR3 DNA reads as TGTGCCAGCAGCTTAGCCGGGACAGGGGGCTCTGAAGCTTTCTTT. It is translated as CASSLAGTGGSEAFF.

The genes are TRBV12-3 or TRBV12-4 and TRBJ2-3, with D tentatively TRBD2 (7 bases). Trimming shortened V by 5 bases and J by 3 bases, and 18 bases separated the two germline ends. The CDR3 contains 16 residues. The CDR3 here is CASSPGWGGRTDTQYF. CDR3 DNA: TGTGCCAGCAGTCCCGGATGGGGGGGGCGAACAGATACGCAGTATTTT.

This clonotype has more than one count but fewer than ten. The chain recombines TRBV12-3 or TRBV12-4 with TRBJ1-6, with 9 positions matching TRBD1. V lost 5 bases and J lost 11; bases outside the gene matches: 7. This CDR3 region has 14 residues. The CDR3 here is CASSQDRGVPPLHF. The CDR3 DNA reads TGTGCCAGCAGTCAGGACAGGGGAGTCCCACCCCTCCACTTT.

The chain couples TRBV27 to TRBJ2-5; perhaps TRBD1 as D (6 bases). This CDR3 has 17 residues. The V and J ends lost 2 bases and 0 bases respectively, with 16 bases between them. Germline CDR1 and CDR2: MNHEY and SMNVEV (reference sequence). This CDR3 is CASSLGVQGPYQETQYF. CDR3 DNA sequence: TGTGCCAGCAGTTTAGGGGTCCAGGGGCCCTACCAAGAGACCCAGTACTTC.

This clonotype showed up just a few times. The V and J genes are TRBV7-9 and TRBJ2-5, with D maybe TRBD2 (5 bases). CDR1 is SEHNR and CDR2 is FQNEAQ in the germline V gene (reference sequence). The V end was cut by 5 bases, the J end by 5 bases, with 15 bases between. The CDR3 totals 14 residues. CDR3 residues: CASSGWTELETQYF. The CDR3 DNA is TGTGCCAGCAGCGGATGGACTGAATTGGAGACCCAGTACTTC.

The V and J genes are TRBV5-5 and TRBJ2-2; no definite D call. Trimming left V 4 bases short and J 0 bases short, with 7 bases between. The CDR3 consists of 14 residues. Germline CDR1 is SGHKS and CDR2 is YYEKEE (reference sequence). CDR3 in amino acids: CASSPWANTGELFF. The CDR3, as DNA: TGTGCCAGCAGCCCATGGGCGAACACCGGGGAGCTGTTTTTT.

This chain uses TRBV12-3 or TRBV12-4 with TRBJ1-1; D might be TRBD1 (6 bases). The CDR3 length is 16 residues. Trimming left V 3 bases short and J 1 base short, with 15 bases between. In DNA form, the CDR3 reads TGTGCCAGCAGTTTGGAGACTGACAGGAGGAACACTGAAGCTTTCTTT. It is translated as CASSLETDRRNTEAFF.

The chain uses TRBV20-1 and TRBJ2-1; TRBD2 matches 13 bases. The DNA end favors TRBJ2-5, so the J call may be wrong. The CDR3 totals 14 residues. Looked up from germline, CDR1 is DFQATT and CDR2 is SNEGSKA (reference sequence). The CDR3 protein is CSAGGLAGTETQYF. For the CDR3, the DNA is TGCAGTGCTGGGGGACTAGCGGGGACAGAGACCCAGTACTTC.

This clonotype came up many times. The chain links TRBV7-9 to TRBJ1-4, with D perhaps TRBD1 (5 bases). The V end lost 11 bases, the J end lost 8 bases, and 18 bases lay between the germline ends. The CDR3 extends over 13 amino acids. CDR1 is SEHNR, CDR2 FQNEAQ, per germline (reference sequence). Written as DNA, the CDR3 is TGTGCCGTCGCCAGGGTCCCGGGGGAAAAACTGTTTTTT. Translating gives CAVARVPGEKLFF.